This TCR beta chain was recovered during a study of regulatory dendritic cells for organ transplantation. Germline-derived CDR1 and CDR2 are SGHVS and FQNEAQ. V was pared by 5 bases and J by 10 bases, with 11 bases of the junction left unmatched. The CDR3 contains 15 residues. The sample holds one count of this clone. Its antigen is unidentified. Only in-frame clones appear in the TCRdb table, and some are missing; sequencing was by immunoSEQ multiplex PCR. The repertoire holds fewer than 25,000 clones, about 80% seen once, with around 0.99% in the top ten. Study-wide results and limits: Memory CD8+ T cells were the most oligoclonal; naive cells were highly diverse.

The clonotype originates from a human donor in good health. Material: memory CD4+ T cells from blood. Indicated subset: CD45RO+ memory T cells. The chain links TRBV7-8 to TRBJ2-1; 10 bases are a match to TRBD2. CDR3 residues: CASSKSGGAWGEQFF. CDR3 DNA sequence: TGTGCCAGCAGCAAGAGCGGGGGGGCCTGGGGCGAGCAGTTCTTC.